The present entry profiles one T cell receptor (beta chain) with its context. Its target is unknown. This specimen belongs to a study of a mutant IDH1 vaccine in newly diagnosed glioma. Study summary: Onset of vaccination occurred 4-6 weeks following radiotherapy alone, or with temozolomide cycles. Sex among treated patients split about 62% male, around 40% female; mean age was approximately 40 years. Week 35 held visit V12, while week 47 held visit V13.

V trimming: 4 bases; J trimming: 6 bases; junction bases outside the gene matches: 10. The V gene's germline CDR1 is SGHDT and CDR2 YYEEEE. CDR3 length: 16 residues. The time point: week 47, end of study. Every vaccine dose comprised 300 ug of mutant IDH1 20-mer peptide plus topical imiquimod. Only in-frame clones appear in the TCRdb table, and some are missing; sequencing was by immunoSEQ multiplex PCR. This table holds approximately 100,000 clones, roughly 86% found once. This rearrangement joins TRBV5-6 to TRBJ2-1; 10 bases line up with TRBD2. Sequenced here: PBMCs, sampled from a glioma patient whose treatment included an IDH1 peptide vaccine. This TCR was sampled from a woman in her fifties or sixties with glioma. The CDR3 protein is CASSPLAGGYFNEQFF. Written as DNA, the CDR3 is TGTGCCAGCAGCCCCTTAGCGGGAGGCTACTTCAATGAGCAGTTCTTC.